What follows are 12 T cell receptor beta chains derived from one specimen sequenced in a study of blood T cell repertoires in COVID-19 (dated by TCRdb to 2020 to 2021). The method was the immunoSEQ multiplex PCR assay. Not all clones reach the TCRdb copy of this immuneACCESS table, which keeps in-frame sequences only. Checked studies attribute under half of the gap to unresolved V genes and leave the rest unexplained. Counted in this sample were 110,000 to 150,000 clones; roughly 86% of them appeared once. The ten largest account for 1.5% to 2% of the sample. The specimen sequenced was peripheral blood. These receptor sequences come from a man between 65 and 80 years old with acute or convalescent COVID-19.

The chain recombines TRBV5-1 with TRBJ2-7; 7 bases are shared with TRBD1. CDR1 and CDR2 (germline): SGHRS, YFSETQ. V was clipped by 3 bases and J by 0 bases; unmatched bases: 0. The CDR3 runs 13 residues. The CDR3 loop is CASSWDSSYEQYF. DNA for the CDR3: TGCGCCAGCAGCTGGGACAGCTCCTACGAGCAGTACTTC.

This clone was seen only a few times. The CDR3 here is CASSRQPLEGYTF. The CDR3 nucleotides are TGTGCCAGCAGCCGACAGCCCCTTGAAGGCTACACCTTC. The J gene is TRBJ1-2, the V gene TRBV7-9, with D possibly TRBD1 on 5 matching bases. V was clipped by 5 bases and J by 8 bases, with 15 bases between them. Germline CDR1 is SEHNR and CDR2 is FQNEAQ (reference sequence). The CDR3 extends over 13 amino acids. Full variable domain (rest looked up from reference TRBV7-9 and TRBJ1-2): DTGVSQNPRHKITKRGQNVTFRCDPISEHNRLYWYRQTLGQGPEFLTYFQNEAQLEKSRLLSDRFSAERPKGSFSTLEIQRTEQGDSAMYLCASSRQPLEGYTFGSGTRLTVV.

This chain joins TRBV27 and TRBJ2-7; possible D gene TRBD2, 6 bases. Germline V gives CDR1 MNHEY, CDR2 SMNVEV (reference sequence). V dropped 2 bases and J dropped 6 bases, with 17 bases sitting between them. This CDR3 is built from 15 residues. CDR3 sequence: CASSLRAPLGLEQYF. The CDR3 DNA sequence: TGTGCCAGCAGTTTAAGGGCTCCCCTGGGACTCGAGCAGTACTTC.

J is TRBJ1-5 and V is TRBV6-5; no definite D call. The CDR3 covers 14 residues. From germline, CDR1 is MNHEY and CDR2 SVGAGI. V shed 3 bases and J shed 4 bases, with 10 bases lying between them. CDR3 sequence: CASSYGRKNQPQHF. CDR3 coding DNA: TGTGCCAGCAGTTATGGGAGAAAAAATCAGCCCCAGCATTTT.

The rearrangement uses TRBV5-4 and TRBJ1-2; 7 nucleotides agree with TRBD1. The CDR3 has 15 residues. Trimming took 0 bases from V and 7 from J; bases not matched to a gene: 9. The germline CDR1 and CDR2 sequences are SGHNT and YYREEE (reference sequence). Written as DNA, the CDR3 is TGTGCCAGCAGCTTGGAATTGGACCCAGGGGGTGGCTACACCTTC. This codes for CASSLELDPGGGYTF.

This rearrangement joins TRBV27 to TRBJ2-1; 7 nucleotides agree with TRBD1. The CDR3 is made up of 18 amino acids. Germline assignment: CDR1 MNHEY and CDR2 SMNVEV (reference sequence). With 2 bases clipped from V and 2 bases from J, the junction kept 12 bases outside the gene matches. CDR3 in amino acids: CASSLGTADVKTYNEQFF. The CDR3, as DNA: TGTGCCAGCAGTTTAGGGACAGCGGACGTAAAAACCTACAATGAGCAGTTCTTC.

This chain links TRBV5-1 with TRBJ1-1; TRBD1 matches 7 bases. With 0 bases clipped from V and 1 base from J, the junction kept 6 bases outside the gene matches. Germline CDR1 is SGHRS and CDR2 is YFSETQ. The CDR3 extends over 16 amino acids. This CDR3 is CASSLGQGRENTEAFF. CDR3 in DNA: TGCGCCAGCAGCTTGGGACAGGGAAGAGAGAACACTGAAGCTTTCTTT.

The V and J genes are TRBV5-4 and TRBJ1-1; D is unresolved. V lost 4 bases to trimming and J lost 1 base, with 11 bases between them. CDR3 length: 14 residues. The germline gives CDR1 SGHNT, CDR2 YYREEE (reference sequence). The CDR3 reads CASSVRDRNTEAFF. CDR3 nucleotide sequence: TGTGCCAGCAGCGTCCGGGATAGGAACACTGAAGCTTTCTTT.

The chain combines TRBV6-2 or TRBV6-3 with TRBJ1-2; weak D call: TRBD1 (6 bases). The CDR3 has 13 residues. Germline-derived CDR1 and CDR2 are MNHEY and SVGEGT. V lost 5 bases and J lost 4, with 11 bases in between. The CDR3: CASSTQGTYGYTF. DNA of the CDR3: TGTGCCAGCAGTACACAGGGCACCTATGGCTACACCTTC.

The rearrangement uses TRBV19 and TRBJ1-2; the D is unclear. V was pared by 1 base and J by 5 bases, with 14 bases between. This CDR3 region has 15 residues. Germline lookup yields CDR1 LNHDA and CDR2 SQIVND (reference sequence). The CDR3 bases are TGTGCCAGTAGTATAGTCGGCAGGAAAGTTTATGGCTACACCTTC. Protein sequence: CASSIVGRKVYGYTF. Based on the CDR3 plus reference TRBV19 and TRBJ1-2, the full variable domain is DGGITQSPKYLFRKEGQNVTLSCEQNLNHDAMYWYRQDPGQGLRLIYYSQIVNDFQKGDIAEGYSVSREKKESFPLTVTSAQKNPTAFYLCASSIVGRKVYGYTFGSGTRLTVV.

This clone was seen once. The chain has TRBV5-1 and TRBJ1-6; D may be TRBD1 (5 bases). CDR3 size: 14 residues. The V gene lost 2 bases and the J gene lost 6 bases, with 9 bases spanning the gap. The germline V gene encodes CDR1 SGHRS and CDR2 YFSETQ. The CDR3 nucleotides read TGCGCCAGCAGCTTTCTTGACAGTAATTCACCCCTCCACTTT. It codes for CASSFLDSNSPLHF.

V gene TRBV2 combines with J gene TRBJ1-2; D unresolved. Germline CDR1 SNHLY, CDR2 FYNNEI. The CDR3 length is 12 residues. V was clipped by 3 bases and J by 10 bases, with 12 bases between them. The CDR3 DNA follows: TGTGCCAGCAGTGATCTGGCGGGGTACTACACCTTC. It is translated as CASSDLAGYYTF.